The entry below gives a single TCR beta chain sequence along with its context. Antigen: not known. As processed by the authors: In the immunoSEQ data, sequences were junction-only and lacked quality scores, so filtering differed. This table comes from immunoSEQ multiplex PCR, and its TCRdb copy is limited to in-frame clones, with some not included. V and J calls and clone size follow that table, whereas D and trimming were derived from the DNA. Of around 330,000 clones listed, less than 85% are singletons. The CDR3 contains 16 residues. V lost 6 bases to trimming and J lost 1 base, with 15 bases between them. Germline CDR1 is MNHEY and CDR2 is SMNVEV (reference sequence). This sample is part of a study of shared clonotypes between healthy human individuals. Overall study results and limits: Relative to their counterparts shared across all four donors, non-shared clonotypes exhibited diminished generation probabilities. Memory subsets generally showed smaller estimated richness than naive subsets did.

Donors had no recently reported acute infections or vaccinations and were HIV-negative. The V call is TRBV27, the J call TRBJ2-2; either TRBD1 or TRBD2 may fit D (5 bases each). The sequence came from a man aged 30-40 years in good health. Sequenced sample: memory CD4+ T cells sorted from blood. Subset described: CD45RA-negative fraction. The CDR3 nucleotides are TGTGCCAGCAGCTTGAACCGGGACCTGAACACCGGGGAGCTGTTTTTT. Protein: CASSLNRDLNTGELFF.